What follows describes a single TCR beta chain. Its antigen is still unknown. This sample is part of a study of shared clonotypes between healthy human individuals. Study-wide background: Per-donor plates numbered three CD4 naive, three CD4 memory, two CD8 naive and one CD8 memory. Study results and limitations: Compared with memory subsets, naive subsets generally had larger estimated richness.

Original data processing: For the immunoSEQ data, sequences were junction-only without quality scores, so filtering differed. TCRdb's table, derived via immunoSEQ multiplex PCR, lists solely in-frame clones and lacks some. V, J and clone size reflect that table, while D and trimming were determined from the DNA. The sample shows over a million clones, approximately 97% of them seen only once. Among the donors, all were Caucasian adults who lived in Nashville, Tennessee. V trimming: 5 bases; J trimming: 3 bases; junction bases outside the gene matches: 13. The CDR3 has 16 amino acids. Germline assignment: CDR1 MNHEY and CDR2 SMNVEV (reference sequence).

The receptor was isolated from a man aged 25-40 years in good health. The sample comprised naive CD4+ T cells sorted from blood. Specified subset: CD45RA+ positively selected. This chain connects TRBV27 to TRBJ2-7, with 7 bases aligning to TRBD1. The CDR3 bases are TGTGCCAGCAGTCCACGGCGACAGGGCATTCTCTACGAGCAGTACTTC. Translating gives CASSPRRQGILYEQYF.